This record concerns one T cell receptor beta chain sequence. Antigen specificity is unknown. J gave up 2 bases and V 5 bases, and 3 bases lay outside the gene matches. The CDR3 sequence is 15 residues long. The germline gives CDR1 MGHRA, CDR2 YSYEKL. Coculture of the mixed lymphocyte reaction cells took place at 37 degrees C and lasted over five days. Assay: immunoSEQ multiplex PCR; the TCRdb copy retains only in-frame clones and omits some. Among about 12,000 clones, approximately 45% were seen once, and the ten largest hold 38%. The sample is drawn from a study of siplizumab effects on memory and regulatory T cells.

The chain uses TRBV4-1 and TRBJ2-7, with 13 bases fitting TRBD2. Sequences were obtained from CFSE-low (dividing) CD8+ T cells sorted from an allogeneic mixed lymphocyte reaction. The sequence was obtained from a human donor in good health; the cells came from an allogeneic mixed lymphocyte reaction. Some clones in this sample may be carry-over from other donors' samples. The CDR3 DNA reads as TGCGCCAGCAGCGCACTAGCGGGGGGGCCCTACGAGCAGTACTTC. The encoded protein is CASSALAGGPYEQYF.